This T cell receptor (beta chain) was recovered during a study of Ad26.COV2.S vaccination and SARS-CoV-2 variants (dated by TCRdb to about 2021). About the investigation overall: TCRbeta repertoire sequencing was used to assess the specificity and breadth of SARS-CoV-2-reactive T cell receptors after Ad26.COV2.S vaccination. A total of approximately 32 samples were included in the TCR-sequenced set, comprising roughly 19 Ad26.COV2.S vaccine recipients, 5 placebo recipients and 8 SARS-CoV-2 convalescent individuals. Overall study results and their limits: Non-spike TCR breadth was comparable between vaccine and placebo recipients, consistent with the vaccine containing only spike. It was noted by the authors that total T cell responses may have been underestimated by the TCR breadth and depth analyses. After vaccination, spike-specific CD8+ and CD4+ T cell responses were reported to show substantial breadth. Spike-specific TCR breadth was higher in Ad26.COV2.S recipients than in placebo recipients (P = 0.0014).

A remark on this clone: Its antigen is not yet known. Base qualities are not at hand, and no much larger clone is one base apart.

Including cysteine and phenylalanine, the CDR3 has 15 amino acids. Of all the DNA, just the CDR3 is kept, 45 bases in frame from base 1. Via the germline V gene, CDR1 is SGHRS and CDR2 YFSETQ. V is clipped by 2 bases and J by 10 bases, and the sequence between their germline boundaries is 19 bases long. The immunoSEQ Assay was the method used to sequence TCRbeta CDR3 regions. After extraction, genomic DNA underwent amplification by bias-controlled multiplex PCR, followed by high-throughput sequencing. The study's own analysis went as follows. To quantify the absolute abundance of each unique TCRbeta CDR3 region, sequences were collapsed and filtered. T cell fraction was estimated by normalization of TCRbeta template counts to usable DNA, with usable DNA being measured through amplification of reference genes present in all nucleated cells. Repertoire TCRs were annotated as SARS-CoV-2-specific by exact matching of V gene, CDR3 amino acid sequence and J gene to a known reactive TCR set. MIRA supplied the reference SARS-CoV-2 TCR set, which was filtered for enrichment in COVID-19-positive ImmuneCODE repertoires so that public or cross-reactive TCRs were removed. Using the MIRA antigens, annotated TCRs were further analysed by specific ORF or by position within an ORF. Depth was the summed frequency of annotated unique rearrangements, while breadth was defined as annotated unique rearrangements over total unique productive rearrangements. TCR breadth was compared between groups using two-sided Wilcoxon rank-sum tests. In TCRdb, the immuneACCESS table is reduced to in-frame sequences with V and J assigned. These tables do not hold every clone; where another copy was compared, an unresolved V gene accounts for under half, and the others remain unexplained. V, J and clone size reflect that table, while D and trimming were determined from the DNA. In this sample the table shows more than 85,000 clones, roughly 75% of which occur a single time. The top ten clonotypes cover approximately 15% of the sample.

This specimen's time point label, per the study, means: individuals recovered from natural SARS-CoV-2 infection. This TCR was sampled from a human donor who had recovered from COVID-19. The chain links TRBV5-1 with TRBJ2-1, with the D call tentatively TRBD1 or TRBD2, each fitting 5 bases. Here the sequenced sample was peripheral blood, taken after recovery from COVID-19. The CDR3 reads as follows: CASSLVGPAKGEQFF. The DNA sequence is given as TGCGCCAGCAGCTTAGTGGGACCCGCTAAAGGGGAGCAGTTCTTC.